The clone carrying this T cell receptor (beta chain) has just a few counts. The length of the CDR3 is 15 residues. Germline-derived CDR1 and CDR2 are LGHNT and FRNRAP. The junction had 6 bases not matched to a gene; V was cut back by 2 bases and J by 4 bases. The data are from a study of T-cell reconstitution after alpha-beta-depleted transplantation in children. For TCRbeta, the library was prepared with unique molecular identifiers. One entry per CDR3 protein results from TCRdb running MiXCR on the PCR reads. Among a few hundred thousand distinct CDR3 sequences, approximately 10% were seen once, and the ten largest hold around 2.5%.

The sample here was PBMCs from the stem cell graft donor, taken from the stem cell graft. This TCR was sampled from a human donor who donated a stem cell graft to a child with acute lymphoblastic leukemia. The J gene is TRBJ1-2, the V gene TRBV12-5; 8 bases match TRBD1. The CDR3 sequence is CASGLNPGTGYGYTF. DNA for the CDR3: TGTGCTAGTGGTTTGAACCCTGGGACAGGCTATGGCTACACCTTC.